This TCR beta chain was identified in a study of blood T cell repertoires in COVID-19 (dated by TCRdb to 2019 to 2021). For the wider study: The collaborator samples originated in the United States, Italy and Spain and spanned the acute and convalescent phases of COVID-19. Where available, HLA class I and class II types were obtained from metadata supplied by the sample provider rather than from assay-based typing. The material from the prospective study consisted of cDNA or gDNA derived from T cells, B-cell-depleted T cells, or PBMCs. Sample metadata almost always included a de-identified subject ID, COVID-19 status, age in years and sex. The repertoires were made available in a free public database intended to serve as a resource for research on the immune response to SARS-CoV-2. Samples came from the ongoing ImmuneRACE study (first 160 participants) plus 1,254 subjects from 6 global collaborators. Deeply sampled blood TCRbeta repertoires from subjects exposed to, actively infected with, or recovered from COVID-19 were included in the dataset.

Participants in the prospective study were enrolled through a virtual design, were aged roughly 18 to 95 years, and lived in under 25 United States geographic areas. To assign participants to cohorts, the prospective study relied on clinical history that participants themselves reported in a screening survey and a study questionnaire. Mobile phlebotomists in the prospective study collected whole blood, serum and a nasopharyngeal or oropharyngeal swab from every participant. Participants in the prospective study had the option to provide additional blood draws and questionnaires over a 2-month period. Before DNA extraction, blood samples from the prospective study were shipped at room temperature or frozen. CDR1 and CDR2 are drawn from the germline V gene: MDHEN, SYDVKM. The V end loses 3 bases and the J end loses 6 bases, and a stretch of 10 bases separates them. Including the terminal cysteine and phenylalanine, the CDR3 comprises 13 residues. Only the CDR3 part of the read is kept: 39 bases, read in frame from the first base.

Beyond this particular receptor, the publication reports: How much clinical and demographic metadata was included differed by source and by participant, and the metadata was provided uncurated.

TCRbeta CDR3 regions were amplified from genomic DNA by means of the immunoSEQ Assay, a bias-controlled multiplex PCR. The authors processed their data as follows. The number of nucleated cells in each sample was estimated from the amplification of reference gene primers within the assay. Sequence reads were collapsed and filtered to measure the absolute abundance of every unique TCRbeta CDR3 rearrangement. For each sample, productive Simpson clonality was calculated by taking the square root of Simpson's diversity index across productive rearrangements. Entries here come from immuneACCESS through TCRdb and include only in-frame sequences with V and J called. Some clones fail to appear in such tables; in the studies checked, an unresolved V gene covers under half of the shortfall, and the cause of the remainder is unknown. V, J and clone size were drawn from that table, and D and trimming were deduced from the DNA. The sample table contains over 350,000 clones; only one count was recorded for 70% to 90% of them. Nearly 2% of the sample rests with the top ten.

Comment on this clone: What this receptor recognizes is not known. No much larger clone exists at a distance of one base, and base qualities are not known.

Recombination linked TRBV28 to TRBJ2-3; a tentative D call is TRBD1 (5 bases match). The clonotype originates from a woman between 18 and 29 years old with acute COVID-19. The material sequenced was PBMCs or T cells enriched from blood (not recorded which). Read as DNA, the sequence is TGTGCCAGCAGTTTGGGCCCAGGGGATACGCAGTATTTT. This sequence encodes CASSLGPGDTQYF.